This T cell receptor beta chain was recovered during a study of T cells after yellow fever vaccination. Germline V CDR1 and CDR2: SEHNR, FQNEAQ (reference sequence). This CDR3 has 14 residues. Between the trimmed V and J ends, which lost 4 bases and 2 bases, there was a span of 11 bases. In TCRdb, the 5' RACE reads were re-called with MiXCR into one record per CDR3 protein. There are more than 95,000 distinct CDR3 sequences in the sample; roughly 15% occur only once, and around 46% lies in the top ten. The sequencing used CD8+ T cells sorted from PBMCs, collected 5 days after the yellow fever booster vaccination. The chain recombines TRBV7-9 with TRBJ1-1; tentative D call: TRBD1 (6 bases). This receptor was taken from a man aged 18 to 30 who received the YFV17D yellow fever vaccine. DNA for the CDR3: TGTGCCAGCAGCTCCCCGACAGGCAACACTGAAGCTTTCTTT. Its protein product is CASSSPTGNTEAFF.